The 18 T cell receptor beta chains below come from one sample, sequenced in a study of T cells in Graves' hyperthyroidism and ophthalmopathy. The source material, RNA transcripts, was used to amplify TCR beta CDR3 regions. In the first-round RT-PCR of the TCR CDR3, the HTBI primer set was used. TCRdb processed the multiplex PCR reads anew with MiXCR; each CDR3 protein has one entry. The sample yields fewer than 650,000 distinct CDR3 sequences, 13% to 15% seen once. Specimen: blood. These receptors were collected from a woman between 40 and 55 years old with Graves' hyperthyroidism.

At least ten counts were recorded for this clonotype. The chain carries TRBV28 and TRBJ1-1; TRBD1 is a possible D gene (5 bases). Per the germline V gene, CDR1 is MDHEN and CDR2 is SYDVKM. This CDR3 spans 14 amino acids. V lost 1 base and J lost 4, with 10 bases in between. For the CDR3, the DNA is TGTGCCAGCAGTTTATCAGGGAGCGGCACTGAAGCTTTCTTT. Its protein product is CASSLSGSGTEAFF.

Ten or more counts support this clonotype. The V gene is TRBV2, the J gene TRBJ2-1; 10 bases map to TRBD2. V lost 2 bases, J lost 7 bases, and 20 bases stayed unmatched. CDR1 SNHLY and CDR2 FYNNEI come from the germline V gene. The CDR3 is made up of 20 amino acids. As DNA, the CDR3 is TGTGCCAGCAGTGAACCAAGCGCCCGCCGGACTAGCGGTAAAACAAATGAGCAGTTCTTC. This gives the protein CASSEPSARRTSGKTNEQFF.

This clonotype was detected only a few times. This could be a read error, since a much larger clone is one nucleotide away. The missing conserved phenylalanine or tryptophan at the end of this CDR3 makes a read error likely. The rearrangement joins TRBV28 to TRBJ2-2; D not certain. This CDR3 region has 14 residues. V lost 2 bases and J lost 5, with 9 bases in between. The germline gives CDR1 MDHEN, CDR2 SYDVKM. CDR3 region: CASSLVRGTGELFL. In nucleotides, the CDR3 is TGTGCCAGCAGTTTAGTTCGAGGAACCGGGGAGCTGTTTCTT.

The genes are TRBV4-1 and TRBJ2-1; possibly TRBD1 for D (5 bases). The germline V gene encodes CDR1 MGHRA and CDR2 YSYEKL. Trimming pared 0 bases from V and 5 bases from J, leaving 29 bases between. The CDR3 loop spans 21 amino acids. DNA for the CDR3: TGCGCCAGCAGCCAAGATAGTCGGATCTGGGGCTATTCAAGGGAAAACAATGAGCAGTTCTTC. The encoded protein is CASSQDSRIWGYSRENNEQFF.

The sample holds a few counts of this clonotype. This chain uses TRBV11-2 with TRBJ2-7, with 8 bases fitting TRBD2. V shed 5 bases, J shed 4 bases, and the junction held 13 bases outside the gene matches. CDR1 is SGHAT and CDR2 is FQNNGV in the germline V gene. The CDR3 has 16 amino acids. In DNA form, the CDR3 reads TGTGCCAGCAGCACCAGACTAGCGCGACTTCTATACGAGCAGTACTTC. Translated: CASSTRLARLLYEQYF.

This clonotype was counted ten times or more. The chain employs TRBV20-1 and TRBJ2-7; tentatively, D is TRBD1 (5 bases). The CDR3 has 12 amino acids. Germline CDR1 and CDR2: DFQATT and SNEGSKA (reference sequence). V was pared by 6 bases and J by 3 bases, with 12 bases between. CDR3 sequence reads: CSATGLDYEQYF. In DNA form, the CDR3 reads TGCAGTGCCACAGGTCTTGACTACGAGCAGTACTTC.

The gene calls are TRBV29-1 and TRBJ1-1; TRBD1 aligns across 7 bases. Germline assignment: CDR1 SQVTM and CDR2 ANQGSEA. V shed 3 bases, J shed 3 bases, and the junction held 10 bases outside the gene matches. There are 15 residues in the CDR3. In DNA form, the CDR3 reads TGCAGCGTTGATAGGGGACAGTTCTTCGACACTGAAGCTTTCTTT. It specifies CSVDRGQFFDTEAFF.

Many counts were recorded for this clonotype. The chain is built from TRBV5-1 and TRBJ2-7, with TRBD1 matching over 9 bases. CDR1 SGHRS and CDR2 YFSETQ come from the germline V gene. The ends lost 3 bases at V and 2 bases at J; junction bases unmatched: 3. The CDR3 is 14 residues long. CDR3 sequence (DNA): TGCGCCAGCAGCTACCGGGACAGGGCCTACGAGCAGTACTTC. It specifies CASSYRDRAYEQYF.

This clonotype has a handful of counts. The chain combines TRBV9 with TRBJ2-1, with 8 bases identical to TRBD2. The CDR3 has 16 amino acids. CDR1 is SGDLS, CDR2 YYNGEE, per germline. The V segment lost 0 bases and the J segment 3 bases; nucleotides outside the gene matches: 5. DNA of the CDR3: TGTGCCAGCAGCGTAGCGGGAGGGACCATCTACAATGAGCAGTTCTTC. Amino acid sequence: CASSVAGGTIYNEQFF.

The V and J genes are TRBV6-1 and TRBJ2-7, with 11 bases matching TRBD1. The V and J ends lost 6 bases and 6 bases, in that order; junction bases with no gene match: 7. The germline CDR1 and CDR2 sequences are MNHNS and SASEGT. There are 14 residues in the CDR3. The CDR3 protein is CASRRTGGAREQYF. The CDR3 DNA reads TGTGCCAGCAGGAGGACAGGGGGCGCTCGCGAGCAGTACTTC.

In this sample, this clonotype turned up a few times. Because the CDR3's place on the DNA is in doubt, the DNA is left out and the CDR3 is given as listed by TCRdb. The chain couples TRBV27 to TRBJ1-5; whether TRBD1, the table's D call, matches the DNA was not checked. The CDR3 is 14 residues long, counting both termini. Per the germline V gene, CDR1 is MNHEY and CDR2 is SMNVEV (reference sequence). The chain's CDR3 is CASSSSGRNQPQHF.

This clonotype was counted ten times or more. This chain joins TRBV28 and TRBJ2-7; TRBD2 matches at 15 bases. V lost 6 bases to trimming and J lost 4 bases; unmatched junction nucleotides: 7. This CDR3 contains 16 residues. Germline assignment: CDR1 MDHEN and CDR2 SYDVKM. The CDR3 DNA reads TGTGCCAGCAGGGGGGGGGGACTAGCGGGAGGATACGAGCAGTACTTC. Translated, it gives CASRGGGLAGGYEQYF. Together with reference TRBV28 and TRBJ2-7, the CDR3 gives the full variable domain: DVKVTQSSRYLVKRTGEKVFLECVQDMDHENMFWYRQDPGLGLRLIYFSYDVKMKEKGDIPEGYSVSREKKERFSLILESASTNQTSMYLCASRGGGLAGGYEQYFGPGTRLTVT.

V is TRBV20-1 and J is TRBJ2-5, with 11 bases that match TRBD2. J was trimmed by 5 bases and V by 6 bases; bases with no gene match: 5. Germline V CDR1 and CDR2: DFQATT, SNEGSKA (reference sequence). The CDR3 sequence is 13 residues long. The CDR3 DNA is TGCAGTGCCATAGCGGGAGGGGGGGAGACCCAGTACTTC. Translating it yields CSAIAGGGETQYF.

This clonotype was counted between two and nine times. The chain has TRBV6-1 and TRBJ2-6; 8 nucleotides line up with TRBD1. Germline trimming cut 5 bases from V and 1 base from J; bases unmatched to any gene: 7. This CDR3 contains 17 residues. CDR1 and CDR2 from the germline V gene are MNHNS and SASEGT. The CDR3 coding sequence is TGTGCCAGCAGTCTGGACAGGGTATCGTCTGGGGCCAACGTCCTGACTTTC. It specifies CASSLDRVSSGANVLTF.

This clonotype was recorded many times. The chain employs TRBV28 and TRBJ2-5, with D perhaps TRBD2 (6 bases). This CDR3 has 16 amino acids. The germline V gene encodes CDR1 MDHEN and CDR2 SYDVKM. Trimming removed 4 bases at V and 5 bases at J, with 20 bases between. CDR3 loop: CASSSNSAGSWETQYF. Written as DNA, the CDR3 is TGTGCCAGCAGTTCCAACTCCGCCGGGAGCTGGGAGACCCAGTACTTC.

The chain links TRBV19 to TRBJ1-5, with 8 positions matching TRBD1. This CDR3 contains 14 residues. Germline V gene sequence: CDR1 LNHDA, CDR2 SQIVND (reference sequence). After removal of 6 bases from V and 5 bases from J, the junction contained 6 bases not matched to a gene. The chain's CDR3 is CASRRDRFYQPQHF. As DNA, the CDR3 is TGTGCCAGTAGAAGGGACAGGTTCTATCAGCCCCAGCATTTT.

The chain recombines TRBV3-1 with TRBJ2-1, with 10 nucleotides matching TRBD1. V dropped 3 bases and J dropped 7; count of bases not matched to a gene: 12. Germline CDR1 LGHDT, CDR2 YNNKEL (reference sequence). The CDR3 spans 17 residues. CDR3 sequence: CASSQSGTGAIGNEQFF. DNA for the CDR3: TGTGCCAGCAGCCAGTCCGGGACAGGGGCAATCGGGAATGAGCAGTTCTTC.

This clonotype was counted at least ten times. This chain uses TRBV7-9 with TRBJ2-7; 12 bases match TRBD1. This CDR3 region has 15 residues. Losses at the gene ends were 5 bases for V and 3 bases for J; bases not matched to a gene: 5. Germline V gene sequence: CDR1 SEHNR, CDR2 FQNEAQ (reference sequence). The CDR3 DNA follows: TGTGCCAGCAGCCAGGGGACAGGGGGCAGCTACGAGCAGTACTTC. Encoded protein: CASSQGTGGSYEQYF.